The 25 T cell receptor beta chains reported below all come from one sample, sequenced in a study of T cells in Graves' hyperthyroidism and ophthalmopathy. TCR beta CDR3 regions were amplified from RNA transcripts. HTBI primers were employed in a first-round RT-PCR of the TCR CDR3. TCRdb re-called the multiplex PCR reads through MiXCR, storing one row per CDR3 protein. The repertoire holds 300,000 to 450,000 distinct CDR3 sequences, about 15% seen once, with around 30% in the top ten. Sequences were obtained from blood. These receptors all stem from a woman aged 18-30 years with Graves' hyperthyroidism that later progressed to Graves' ophthalmopathy.

In its sample, this clonotype was seen a few times. A much larger clone differs by one base, so this may be a read error. This chain links TRBV11-3 with TRBJ2-7; maybe TRBD2 (5 bases). V gave up 1 base and J gave up 5 bases, with 21 bases separating them. Germline V gene data show CDR1 as SGHNT and CDR2 as YENEEA. The CDR3 runs to 17 residues. Here the CDR3 reads CASSLGMVAIRRHEQYF. The CDR3 nucleotides are TGTGCCAGCAGCTTAGGTATGGTAGCGATCCGTCGGCACGAGCAGTACTTC.

This clonotype was detected only a few times. V usage is TRBV5-1 and J usage is TRBJ1-1; the D is unclear. Germline V gene data show CDR1 as SGHRS and CDR2 as YFSETQ. CDR3 size: 14 residues. V lost 3 bases and J 0 bases, leaving 9 bases between the germline ends. CDR3 region: CASSYEGLNTEAFF. The CDR3 coding sequence is TGCGCCAGCAGCTACGAGGGATTGAACACTGAAGCTTTCTTT.

This clonotype was observed at least ten times. The chain joins TRBV20-1 to TRBJ2-3; D call uncertain. The ends were cut back, 1 base at V and 3 bases at J, with 8 bases in the middle. In germline, CDR1 is DFQATT, CDR2 SNEGSKA (reference sequence). The CDR3 is 13 amino acids. The DNA for the CDR3 is TGCAGTGCTAGAGCTTTCGGAACAGATACGCAGTATTTT. It encodes CSARAFGTDTQYF.

This clonotype has at least ten counts. J is TRBJ2-3 and V is TRBV20-1; no reliable D call. Germline assignment: CDR1 DFQATT and CDR2 SNEGSKA (reference sequence). CDR3 length: 14 amino acids. Trimming took off 2 bases at V and 0 bases at J, with 9 bases between the two ends. The CDR3 DNA follows: TGCAGTGCTAGACGGGCCGGGAGCACAGATACGCAGTATTTT. Amino acid sequence: CSARRAGSTDTQYF.

This clonotype was found a few times. The rearrangement uses TRBV20-1 and TRBJ2-7; D is uncertain. The CDR3 has 15 amino acids. Trimming took off 1 base at V and 3 bases at J, with 16 bases between the two ends. Per the germline V gene, CDR1 is DFQATT and CDR2 is SNEGSKA (reference sequence). Written as DNA, the CDR3 is TGCAGTGCTAGAGGGGTATCAGAGTGGAACTACGAGCAGTACTTC. Translating gives CSARGVSEWNYEQYF.

The chain combines TRBV27 with TRBJ1-1; TRBD1 aligns across 8 bases. CDR3 size: 11 residues. Germline loops: CDR1 MNHEY, CDR2 SMNVEV (reference sequence). J gave up 13 bases and V 6 bases, and 7 bases lay outside the gene matches. This CDR3 reads CASRGQAGGFF. As DNA, the CDR3 is TGTGCCAGCAGGGGACAGGCTGGGGGTTTCTTT.

There are a few counts of this clonotype. The chain recombines TRBV4-1 with TRBJ2-2; 8 bases are a match to TRBD1. The CDR3 is 15 amino acids. Germline CDR1 reads MGHRA; CDR2 reads YSYEKL. The junction had 2 bases not matched to a gene; V was cut back by 4 bases and J by 1 base. The CDR3 DNA is TGCGCCAGCAGCCTGACAGGGGAGAACACCGGGGAGCTGTTTTTT. This translates into CASSLTGENTGELFF.

This clonotype has a count of ten or more. The J gene is TRBJ1-2, the V gene TRBV12-3 or TRBV12-4; 7 positions agree with TRBD1. V trimming: 5 bases; J trimming: 8 bases; junction bases outside the gene matches: 11. The CDR3 has 14 residues. The CDR3: CASSPSTGLGGYTF. The CDR3, as DNA: TGTGCCAGCAGTCCGTCGACAGGGTTGGGGGGCTACACCTTC.

Concerning this clonotype itself: At one boundary the junction diverges from the germline segment, which might be a read error. J is TRBJ1-1 and V is TRBV30; no definite D call. Per the germline V gene, CDR1 is GTSNPN and CDR2 is SVGIG (reference sequence). This CDR3 has 13 residues. This chain's CDR3 is CTWSVRLNTEAFF. CDR3 bases: TGTACCTGGAGTGTACGACTGAACACTGAAGCTTTCTTT.

This clonotype was seen repeatedly, ten times or more. The V and J genes are TRBV29-1 and TRBJ1-5; no clear D gene. The CDR3 sequence is 14 residues long. Trimming took 4 bases from V and 5 from J, leaving 15 bases between them. CDR1 SQVTM and CDR2 ANQGSEA come from the germline V gene. The CDR3 here is CSVAWTGVDQPQHF. The CDR3 nucleotides read TGCAGCGTTGCTTGGACCGGAGTTGATCAGCCCCAGCATTTT. The complete variable domain, with remaining parts taken from reference TRBV29-1 and TRBJ1-5, reads SAVISQKPSRDICQRGTSLTIQCQVDSQVTMMFWYRQQPGQSLTLIATANQGSEATYESGFVIDKFPISRPNLTFSTLTVSNMSPEDSSIYLCSVAWTGVDQPQHFGDGTRLSIL.

In this sample, this clonotype turned up a few times. The chain couples TRBV27 to TRBJ2-3; a weak D match, TRBD2 (5 bases). CDR3 size: 17 residues. Germline lookup yields CDR1 MNHEY and CDR2 SMNVEV (reference sequence). V gave up 3 bases and J gave up 4 bases, with 20 bases separating them. Here the CDR3 reads CASSLPLMGSGPDTQYF. In DNA, the CDR3 is TGTGCCAGCAGTTTGCCTCTCATGGGGAGCGGCCCAGATACGCAGTATTTT.

This clonotype was observed at least ten times. The V call is TRBV11-2, the J call TRBJ2-1; 10 positions match TRBD2. Germline values: CDR1 SGHAT, CDR2 FQNNGV. Trimming at V came to 5 bases and at J to 4 bases, leaving 8 bases not matched to a gene. This CDR3 has 16 amino acids. The CDR3 here is CASSALLAGAYNEQFF. CDR3 DNA: TGTGCCAGCAGCGCCCTTCTAGCGGGAGCTTACAATGAGCAGTTCTTC.

This clonotype was recorded many times. The V gene is TRBV15, the J gene TRBJ2-3; no clear D. From germline, CDR1 is LNHNV and CDR2 YYDKDF (reference sequence). The CDR3 runs to 14 residues. The ends were cut back, 1 base at V and 0 bases at J, with 5 bases in the middle. CDR3 sequence: CATSRVKSTDTQYF. CDR3 sequence (DNA): TGTGCCACCAGCAGAGTGAAGAGCACAGATACGCAGTATTTT.

The CDR3 is CASSINRVNEKLFF. Here the CDR3 DNA reads TGTGCCAGTAGTATCAACAGGGTTAACGAAAAACTGTTTTTT. This rearrangement joins TRBV19 to TRBJ1-4, with D possibly being TRBD1 (6 bases). Germline-derived CDR1 and CDR2 are LNHDA and SQIVND (reference sequence). V shed 3 bases and J shed 8 bases, with 13 bases lying between them. The CDR3 extends over 14 amino acids.

This clonotype was counted at least ten times. V and J are TRBV11-1 and TRBJ2-7; TRBD1 aligns across 9 bases. Per the germline V gene, CDR1 is SGHAT and CDR2 is FQDESV (reference sequence). This CDR3 contains 15 residues. V was pared by 5 bases and J by 3 bases, with 8 bases of the junction left unmatched. CDR3 coding DNA: TGTGCCAGCAGCACGGACAGGGGTACTTTCTACGAGCAGTACTTC. This gives the protein CASSTDRGTFYEQYF. Full variable domain (remainder filled in from reference TRBV11-1 and TRBJ2-7): EAEVAQSPRYKITEKSQAVAFWCDPISGHATLYWYRQILGQGPELLVQFQDESVVDDSQLPKDRFSAERLKGVDSTLKIQPAELGDSAMYLCASSTDRGTFYEQYFGPGTRLTVT.

The table lists this clonotype with many counts. This chain joins TRBV12-3 or TRBV12-4 and TRBJ1-5; 8 bases are a match to TRBD1. CDR3 size: 15 residues. After removal of 4 bases from V and 7 bases from J, the junction contained 9 bases not matched to a gene. The CDR3 region is CASSSPGQGGQPQHF. The CDR3 DNA is TGTGCCAGCAGTTCCCCTGGACAGGGAGGACAGCCCCAGCATTTT.

This clonotype has a handful of counts. The chain combines TRBV20-1 with TRBJ1-2; the D is unclear. Trimming took 4 bases from V and 8 from J, leaving 17 bases between them. Germline V gene sequence: CDR1 DFQATT, CDR2 SNEGSKA (reference sequence). This CDR3 is 13 amino acids long. CDR3 nucleotide sequence: TGCAGTGCTATAGAGAACGGCCAAGGAGGCTACACCTTC. Translating gives CSAIENGQGGYTF.

This clonotype was seen at least ten times. This chain uses TRBV27 with TRBJ2-7; 8 bases map to TRBD1. The CDR3 totals 12 residues. Germline values: CDR1 MNHEY, CDR2 SMNVEV (reference sequence). V was pared by 6 bases and J by 5 bases, with 3 bases of the junction left unmatched. The CDR3 protein is CASSLRGHEQYF. The CDR3 DNA follows: TGTGCCAGCAGCCTCAGGGGGCACGAGCAGTACTTC.

This clonotype showed up many times. The J gene is TRBJ1-5, the V gene TRBV6-5, with no clear D. Germline CDR1 is MNHEY and CDR2 is SVGAGI. The CDR3 contains 17 residues. V was trimmed by 0 bases and J by 5 bases, leaving 17 bases between them. The DNA of the CDR3 is TGTGCCAGCAGTTACTCGAAAATTGCGGTCTGGGATCAGCCCCAGCATTTT. Translation gives CASSYSKIAVWDQPQHF.

The sample holds a few counts of this clonotype. One end of the junction is discordant with germline, which a read error may explain. The chain carries TRBV6-1 and TRBJ2-5; possible D gene TRBD1, 6 bases. Germline V gene sequence: CDR1 MNHNS, CDR2 SASEGT. The CDR3 extends over 12 amino acids. CDR3 sequence (DNA): TGTGCTAGCACGGACAGCCAAGAGACCCAGTACTTC. Translation: CASTDSQETQYF.

This chain links TRBV3-1 with TRBJ2-5, with TRBD1 matching 12 bases. The CDR3 consists of 17 residues. V lost 1 base to trimming and J lost 5 bases; unmatched junction nucleotides: 8. Germline assignment: CDR1 LGHDT and CDR2 YNNKEL (reference sequence). The CDR3 is CASSQAGGTGGVETQYF. CDR3 nucleotide sequence: TGTGCCAGCAGCCAAGCGGGGGGGACAGGGGGCGTGGAGACCCAGTACTTC.

This clonotype was counted many times. This chain joins TRBV27 and TRBJ1-5; D unclear. The CDR3 runs 13 residues. Germline CDR1 is MNHEY and CDR2 is SMNVEV (reference sequence). Trimming removed 5 bases from V and 5 bases from J, with 10 bases in between. CDR3 bases: TGTGCCAGCAGTCTGGCGGCCCATCAGCCCCAGCATTTT. Translating gives CASSLAAHQPQHF.

The V call is TRBV6-5, the J call TRBJ1-1; the D gene is possibly TRBD1 (5 bases). Germline CDR1 reads MNHEY; CDR2 reads SVGAGI. This CDR3 has 16 residues. Trimming shortened V by 0 bases and J by 0 bases, and 11 bases separated the two germline ends. The CDR3 sequence is CASSYSTRGVNTEAFF. CDR3 bases: TGTGCCAGCAGTTACTCCACCCGGGGGGTGAACACTGAAGCTTTCTTT.

This clonotype was observed at least ten times. V gene TRBV18 combines with J gene TRBJ1-4; unclear D gene. Trimming pared 4 bases from V and 4 bases from J, leaving 10 bases between. This CDR3 is 14 amino acids long. Germline V CDR1 and CDR2: KGHSH, LQKENI. The CDR3 coding sequence is TGTGCCAGCTCACTCGAGTCCTATAATGAAAAACTGTTTTTT. Its protein product is CASSLESYNEKLFF.

This clonotype was counted many times. CDR3 region: CASSPSANYGYTF. The CDR3, as DNA: TGTGCCAGCAGCCCCTCGGCGAACTATGGCTACACCTTC. The genes are TRBV12-3 or TRBV12-4 and TRBJ1-2; no clear D gene. CDR3 length equals 13 residues. Between the trimmed V and J ends, which lost 6 bases and 2 bases, there was a span of 10 bases.